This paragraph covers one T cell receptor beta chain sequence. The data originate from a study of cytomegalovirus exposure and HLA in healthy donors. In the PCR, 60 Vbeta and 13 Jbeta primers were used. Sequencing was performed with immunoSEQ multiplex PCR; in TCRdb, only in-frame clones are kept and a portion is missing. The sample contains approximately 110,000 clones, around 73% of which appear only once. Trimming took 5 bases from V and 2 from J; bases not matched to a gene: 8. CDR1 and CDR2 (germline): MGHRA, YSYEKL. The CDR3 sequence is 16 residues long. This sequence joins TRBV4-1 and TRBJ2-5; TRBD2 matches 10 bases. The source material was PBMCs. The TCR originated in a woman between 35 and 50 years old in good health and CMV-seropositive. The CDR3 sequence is CASSYGLAGVQETQYF. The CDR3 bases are TGCGCCAGCAGCTATGGTCTAGCGGGGGTACAAGAGACCCAGTACTTC.